Following are 30 T cell receptor beta chains from one sample sequenced in a study of blood T cells in healthy people across ages. Next came a second PCR, run for about 7 to 12 cycles, which used a sample-barcoded 5' primer along with a J-beta primer mix. A single record per CDR3 protein comes from TCRdb applying MiXCR to the 5' RACE reads. The table has around 1,500,000 distinct CDR3 sequences, roughly 45% seen once. The sample taken for sequencing was blood. The origin of the receptors is a woman aged 18-30 years in good health.

Remarks on this clonotype: The junction and the germline gene differ at one end; a read error may be behind it. J is TRBJ1-2 and V is TRBV27; 9 bases align to TRBD1. There are 13 residues in the CDR3. Germline V gives CDR1 MNHEY, CDR2 SMNVEV (reference sequence). In nucleotides, the CDR3 is TGTGCCGGCAGTCTCACAGGGGGCTGTGGCTACACCTTC. Its translation is CAGSLTGGCGYTF.

The V and J genes are TRBV7-9 and TRBJ2-5; D is unclear. V lost 2 bases and J 0 bases, leaving 10 bases between the germline ends. Per the germline V gene, CDR1 is SEHNR and CDR2 is FQNEAQ (reference sequence). The CDR3 is made up of 15 amino acids. CDR3 loop: CASSLRRANQETQYF. The CDR3, as DNA: TGTGCCAGCAGCTTAAGACGAGCGAACCAAGAGACCCAGTACTTC.

The gene calls are TRBV2 and TRBJ2-5; maybe TRBD2 (6 bases). V was clipped by 7 bases and J by 11 bases, with 17 bases between them. The V gene's germline CDR1 is SNHLY and CDR2 FYNNEI. The CDR3 extends over 12 amino acids. CDR3 nucleotides: TGTGCCAGCATGGGCAGCCCGGGGGAGCAGTACTTC. It yields the protein CASMGSPGEQYF.

This clonotype was detected only a few times. The chain links TRBV11-3 to TRBJ2-3, with TRBD2 matching over 12 bases. V was clipped by 5 bases and J by 4 bases; unmatched bases: 7. The CDR3 length is 16 residues. CDR1 is SGHNT, CDR2 YENEEA, per germline. Here the CDR3 DNA reads TGTGCCAGCAGCCCGAGGACTAGCGGGGCATCAGATACGCAGTATTTT. It specifies CASSPRTSGASDTQYF. The full variable domain, completed using reference TRBV11-3 and TRBJ2-3, is EAGVVQSPRYKIIEKKQPVAFWCNPISGHNTLYWYLQNLGQGPELLIRYENEEAVDDSQLPKDRFSAERLKGVDSTLKIQPAELGDSAVYLCASSPRTSGASDTQYFGPGTRLTVL.

V is TRBV5-1 and J is TRBJ2-7; TRBD2 is a possible D gene (6 bases). Per germline, CDR1 SGHRS and CDR2 YFSETQ. The CDR3 consists of 13 residues. The V gene lost 2 bases and the J gene lost 4 bases, with 10 bases spanning the gap. CDR3 in DNA: TGCGCCAGCAGCTTCGGAGGGGTATACGAGCAGTACTTC. Translated: CASSFGGVYEQYF.

The V call is TRBV12-3 or TRBV12-4, the J call TRBJ2-5; 14 nucleotides line up with TRBD2. V shed 6 bases, J shed 5 bases, and the junction held 20 bases outside the gene matches. CDR3 length equals 20 residues. The CDR3: CASSHSSAGLAGVSLETQYF. In DNA form, the CDR3 reads TGTGCCAGCAGCCACTCGTCGGCGGGACTAGCGGGAGTAAGTCTTGAGACCCAGTACTTC.

This clonotype has a handful of counts. The J gene is TRBJ1-2, the V gene TRBV6-2 or TRBV6-3; TRBD1 matches at 7 bases. V shed 5 bases and J 3 bases; nucleotides not matched to a gene: 12. Germline V CDR1 and CDR2: MNHEY, SVGEGT. This CDR3 is 16 amino acids long. Here the CDR3 reads CASSHDRANQDYGYTF. The DNA of the CDR3 is TGTGCCAGCAGTCACGACAGGGCTAATCAGGACTATGGCTACACCTTC.

The chain links TRBV7-3 to TRBJ1-2; D is possibly TRBD1 (5 bases). V was pared by 6 bases and J by 2 bases, with 22 bases between. CDR1 SGHTA and CDR2 FQGTGA come from the germline V gene. The CDR3 is made up of 17 amino acids. The CDR3 protein is CASSEFSVGTGNYGYTF. The CDR3 DNA reads as TGTGCCAGCAGTGAGTTTTCGGTCGGGACGGGAAACTATGGCTACACCTTC.

The chain combines TRBV6-1 with TRBJ1-1, with 12 bases aligning to TRBD1. The CDR3 has 18 residues. Looked up from germline, CDR1 is MNHNS and CDR2 is SASEGT. Trimming removed 6 bases from V and 3 bases from J; junction bases left unmatched: 14. CDR3 DNA sequence: TGTGCCAGCAGGTCATTTCAGAGGGACAGGGGGCGCGACACTGAAGCTTTCTTT. This translates into CASRSFQRDRGRDTEAFF.

The V and J genes are TRBV6-1 and TRBJ2-1; D possibly uses TRBD1 or TRBD2 (5 bases each). V dropped 3 bases and J dropped 10 bases, with 25 bases sitting between them. There are 17 residues in the CDR3. From germline, CDR1 is MNHNS and CDR2 SASEGT. The CDR3 region is CASSESVPWDASYEQFF. The CDR3 DNA sequence: TGTGCCAGCAGTGAGTCGGTCCCTTGGGACGCTTCCTACGAGCAGTTCTTC.

This rearrangement joins TRBV12-3 or TRBV12-4 to TRBJ1-3; D gene ambiguous. This CDR3 has 17 residues. With 5 bases removed from V and 0 bases from J, the gap between germline ends came to 17 bases. The CDR3 nucleotides are TGTGCCAGCAGTCCCCCCGGGCCGACCACCTCTGGAAACACCATATATTTT. Translated, it gives CASSPPGPTTSGNTIYF.

This chain links TRBV11-2 with TRBJ2-3; D might be TRBD2 (6 bases). Germline V CDR1 and CDR2: SGHAT, FQNNGV. The CDR3 has 16 amino acids. V lost 0 bases to trimming and J lost 5 bases, with 15 bases between them. This CDR3 reads CASSLDRFGGGDTQYF. The CDR3 DNA reads TGTGCCAGCAGCTTAGATCGGTTCGGGGGAGGAGATACGCAGTATTTT. Looking up the rest from reference TRBV11-2 and TRBJ2-3 gives the full variable domain: EAGVAQSPRYKIIEKRQSVAFWCNPISGHATLYWYQQILGQGPKLLIQFQNNGVVDDSQLPKDRFSAERLKGVDSTLKIQPAKLEDSAVYLCASSLDRFGGGDTQYFGPGTRLTVL.

CDR3 loop: CASSQQEANEKLFF. CDR3 coding DNA: TGCGCCAGCAGCCAACAAGAGGCTAATGAAAAACTGTTTTTT. The chain has TRBV4-1 and TRBJ1-4; D unclear. The CDR3 sequence is 14 residues long. Between the trimmed V and J ends, which lost 2 bases and 3 bases, there was a span of 7 bases. CDR1 is MGHRA and CDR2 is YSYEKL in the germline V gene.

The rearrangement links TRBV12-3 or TRBV12-4 to TRBJ2-2; the D call may be TRBD1 or TRBD2 (5 bases each). This CDR3 spans 12 amino acids. Trimming stripped 1 base from V and 10 bases from J, with 7 bases between. The CDR3 protein is CASSLGGTELFF. The CDR3 DNA reads as TGTGCCAGCAGTTTAGGAGGGACGGAGCTGTTTTTT.

This clonotype has only a few counts. This chain links TRBV5-1 with TRBJ2-1; 8 nucleotides match TRBD2. This CDR3 contains 15 residues. Germline lookup yields CDR1 SGHRS and CDR2 YFSETQ. The junction had 10 bases not matched to a gene; V was cut back by 9 bases and J by 2 bases. This CDR3 reads CANAAISGAYNEQFF. CDR3 DNA: TGCGCCAACGCGGCTATTAGCGGGGCCTACAATGAGCAGTTCTTC. Combining the CDR3 with reference TRBV5-1 and TRBJ2-1 gives the whole variable domain KAGVTQTPRYLIKTRGQQVTLSCSPISGHRSVSWYQQTPGQGLQFLFEYFSETQRNKGNFPGRFSGRQFSNSRSEMNVSTLELGDSALYLCANAAISGAYNEQFFGPGTRLTVL.

This clonotype was seen more than once but under ten times. This sequence joins TRBV12-5 and TRBJ2-7; D is unresolved. The closer fit of TRBJ2-5 to the DNA end suggests the J call may be wrong. Germline V CDR1 and CDR2: LGHNT, FRNRAP. The CDR3 runs 11 residues. The CDR3 sequence is CASGLGETQYF. Here the CDR3 DNA reads TGTGCTAGTGGTTTGGGAGAGACCCAGTACTTC.

Notes on this clonotype: Its ends do not fully match the called genes, so a read error is possible. The V call is TRBV7-6, the J call TRBJ2-3; either TRBD1 or TRBD2 may supply D (6 bases each). This CDR3 spans 14 amino acids. The germline CDR1 and CDR2 sequences are SGHVS and FNYEAQ. The CDR3 DNA is TGTACCAGCAGCTTAGATAGGGGGGCAGATACGCAGTATTTT. Translating gives CTSSLDRGADTQYF.

The V and J genes are TRBV20-1 and TRBJ1-5; TRBD1 matches 9 bases. This CDR3 comprises 18 residues. Trimming cost V 3 bases and J 3 bases; bases outside gene matches: 15. In germline, CDR1 is DFQATT, CDR2 SNEGSKA (reference sequence). The CDR3 DNA follows: TGCAGTGCTAGGAGGGGAATTAGTGGACAGGGGATCAATCAGCCCCAGCATTTT. Its translation: CSARRGISGQGINQPQHF.

The V gene is TRBV6-2 or TRBV6-3, the J gene TRBJ2-7; no reliable D call. The CDR3 extends over 14 amino acids. The germline gives CDR1 MNHEY, CDR2 SVGEGT. The V and J ends lost 3 bases and 0 bases respectively, with 9 bases between them. The CDR3 spells CASSYGQISYEQYF. The CDR3 DNA reads TGTGCCAGCAGTTATGGGCAGATCTCCTACGAGCAGTACTTC.

V gene TRBV29-1 combines with J gene TRBJ2-7; TRBD1 might be the D (5 bases). This CDR3 contains 13 residues. The ends were cut back, 6 bases at V and 0 bases at J, with 12 bases in the middle. From germline, CDR1 is SQVTM and CDR2 ANQGSEA. The CDR3 region has the DNA TGCAGCGTCTTAACGGACATCTCCTACGAGCAGTACTTC. Translating it yields CSVLTDISYEQYF.

This clonotype was counted only a few times. V gene TRBV25-1 combines with J gene TRBJ2-3; 13 nucleotides agree with TRBD2. The CDR3 is 18 amino acids. Germline V gene sequence: CDR1 MGHDK, CDR2 SYGVNS. V lost 0 bases, J lost 2 bases, and 5 bases stayed unmatched. The CDR3 region is CASSEYRGLAGLTDTQYF. As DNA, the CDR3 is TGTGCCAGCAGTGAATACCGGGGACTAGCGGGACTCACAGATACGCAGTATTTT.

This clonotype was detected a few times. The genes are TRBV7-2 and TRBJ2-7; 11 bases are shared with TRBD2. The trim removed 5 bases at V and 5 bases at J, leaving 8 bases unmatched. This CDR3 region has 15 residues. From germline, CDR1 is SGHTA and CDR2 FQGNSA. The CDR3 sequence: CASSRMVSGRDEQYF. The CDR3 coding sequence is TGTGCCAGCAGCCGAATGGTTAGCGGGAGGGACGAGCAGTACTTC. The full variable domain, completed using reference TRBV7-2 and TRBJ2-7, is GAGVSQSPSNKVTEKGKDVELRCDPISGHTALYWYRQSLGQGLEFLIYFQGNSAPDKSGLPSDRFSAERTGGSVSTLTIQRTQQEDSAVYLCASSRMVSGRDEQYFGPGTRLTVT.

This rearrangement joins TRBV20-1 to TRBJ2-7; 7 bases are a match to TRBD2. Germline CDR1 is DFQATT and CDR2 is SNEGSKA (reference sequence). The V segment lost 3 bases and the J segment 2 bases; nucleotides outside the gene matches: 10. The CDR3 is 15 residues long. The CDR3 DNA reads as TGCAGTGCTAGTAGGTATCGGGGGGACCCCTACGAGCAGTACTTC. As protein: CSASRYRGDPYEQYF.

V is TRBV3-1 and J is TRBJ2-2; 10 nucleotides agree with TRBD2. V lost 0 bases to trimming and J lost 6 bases; unmatched junction nucleotides: 10. This CDR3 comprises 18 residues. The germline V gene has CDR1 LGHDT and CDR2 YNNKEL (reference sequence). The CDR3 nucleotides are TGTGCCAGCAGCCAAGAAGCGTGGAGTAGCGGGAGGTCCGGGGAGCTGTTTTTT. Amino acids: CASSQEAWSSGRSGELFF.

In its sample, this clonotype was seen a few times. The chain employs TRBV29-1 and TRBJ2-1; D might be TRBD2 (5 bases). The CDR3 extends over 13 amino acids. Per germline, CDR1 SQVTM and CDR2 ANQGSEA. Trimming left V 2 bases short and J 10 bases short, with 15 bases between. This chain's CDR3 is CSVERSRTGEQFF. In DNA form, the CDR3 reads TGCAGCGTTGAAAGGTCCCGGACTGGGGAGCAGTTCTTC.

The J gene is TRBJ1-2, the V gene TRBV5-1; weak D call: TRBD1 (5 bases). This CDR3 has 16 residues. Germline CDR1 is SGHRS and CDR2 is YFSETQ. The V and J ends lost 1 base and 5 bases respectively, with 18 bases between them. The CDR3 bases are TGCGCCAGCAGCTTGTGGGTCGGGACGGCGGAATATGGCTACACCTTC. Amino acids: CASSLWVGTAEYGYTF.

This clonotype has only a few counts. The CDR3 DNA follows: TGTGCCAGCAGTTCCGGACAGGCGAGAAAACTGTTTTTT. Its translation: CASSSGQARKLFF. The genes are TRBV6-5 and TRBJ1-4; 7 nucleotides line up with TRBD1. CDR1 is MNHEY, CDR2 SVGAGI, per germline. The CDR3 sequence is 13 residues long. V lost 4 bases, J lost 10 bases, and 6 bases stayed unmatched.

This clonotype was seen only a few times. This chain joins TRBV5-1 and TRBJ2-3; a weak D match, TRBD1 (5 bases). This CDR3 comprises 12 residues. Germline lookup yields CDR1 SGHRS and CDR2 YFSETQ. V lost 2 bases to trimming and J lost 14 bases, with 15 bases between them. DNA for the CDR3: TGCGCCAGCAGCTTTACACAGGATCGGGCGTATTTT. Amino acid sequence: CASSFTQDRAYF. The full variable domain, completed using reference TRBV5-1 and TRBJ2-3, is KAGVTQTPRYLIKTRGQQVTLSCSPISGHRSVSWYQQTPGQGLQFLFEYFSETQRNKGNFPGRFSGRQFSNSRSEMNVSTLELGDSALYLCASSFTQDRAYFGPGTRLTVL.

The chain has TRBV7-9 and TRBJ2-1; D uncertain. The CDR3 totals 15 residues. Germline lookup yields CDR1 SEHNR and CDR2 FQNEAQ (reference sequence). Between the trimmed V and J ends, which lost 3 bases and 0 bases, there was a span of 9 bases. The CDR3 nucleotides read TGTGCCAGCAGCTTCCCCGAGAGCTCCTACAATGAGCAGTTCTTC. This encodes CASSFPESSYNEQFF.

The V call is TRBV9, the J call TRBJ1-1; D gene uncertain. There are 13 residues in the CDR3. Trimming removed 4 bases at V and 1 base at J, with 8 bases between. Germline assignment: CDR1 SGDLS and CDR2 YYNGEE. The CDR3 reads CASSIDTNTEAFF. CDR3 DNA: TGTGCCAGCAGCATAGACACGAACACTGAAGCTTTCTTT.